The 13 T cell receptor beta chains listed next were all sequenced from one sample in a study of blood T cell repertoires in COVID-19. Libraries were prepared by immunoSEQ multiplex PCR; TCRdb keeps only in-frame clonotypes and omits some of them. Among roughly 60,000 clones listed, approximately 85% were seen once. Sequenced material: peripheral blood. Source of these receptors: a human donor in a cohort sampled during active COVID-19.

The CDR3 sequence is CASSPGRELGEQFF. For the CDR3, the DNA is TGTGCCAGCAGTCCCGGGAGGGAGCTTGGAGAGCAGTTCTTC. The V and J genes are TRBV6-4 and TRBJ2-1; 8 nucleotides agree with TRBD2. V dropped 5 bases and J dropped 10; count of bases not matched to a gene: 10. The length of the CDR3 is 14 residues. The germline gives CDR1 MRHNA, CDR2 SNTAGT.

V gene TRBV7-2 combines with J gene TRBJ1-6; 8 bases are shared with TRBD1. The V gene end was trimmed by 5 bases and the J gene end by 14 bases; junction bases not matched to a gene: 11. CDR1 and CDR2 from the germline V gene are SGHTA and FQGNSA. This CDR3 region has 14 residues. CDR3 sequence reads: CASSEQGAFSALHF. The DNA of the CDR3 is TGTGCCAGCAGCGAGCAGGGGGCCTTTTCGGCCCTCCACTTT.

The chain recombines TRBV5-1 with TRBJ2-4, with D possibly being TRBD2 (5 bases). V gave up 10 bases and J gave up 0 bases, with 8 bases separating them. The CDR3 has 12 amino acids. Germline CDR1 is SGHRS and CDR2 is YFSETQ. The chain's CDR3 is CARGLAKNIQYF. In DNA, the CDR3 is TGCGCCCGGGGATTAGCCAAAAACATTCAGTACTTC.

J is TRBJ1-1 and V is TRBV9; no clear D gene. Germline CDR1 is SGDLS and CDR2 is YYNGEE. The V end was cut by 7 bases, the J end by 1 base, with 11 bases between. This CDR3 is built from 13 residues. CDR3 protein: CASSRAGNTEAFF. The CDR3 DNA reads TGTGCCAGCTCGAGGGCAGGGAACACTGAAGCTTTCTTT.

The gene calls are TRBV18 and TRBJ1-1; D is undetermined. V was trimmed by 3 bases and J by 3 bases, leaving 8 bases between them. Germline CDR1 KGHSH, CDR2 LQKENI. The CDR3 runs to 13 residues. The CDR3 loop is CASSPSPDTEAFF. The CDR3 bases are TGTGCCAGCTCACCGTCCCCCGACACTGAAGCTTTCTTT.

The V and J genes are TRBV9 and TRBJ1-2; D is possibly TRBD1 (5 bases). CDR1 and CDR2 from the germline V gene are SGDLS and YYNGEE. The CDR3 is made up of 15 amino acids. Trimming stripped 6 bases from V and 0 bases from J, with 15 bases between. The DNA for the CDR3 is TGTGCCAGCAACCCCGTAGGGGCCCCTAACTATGGCTACACCTTC. It yields the protein CASNPVGAPNYGYTF.

CDR3 in amino acids: CAWSPGLAGGAETQYF. CDR3 nucleotides: TGTGCCTGGAGTCCGGGACTAGCGGGGGGGGCAGAGACCCAGTACTTC. The J gene is TRBJ2-5, the V gene TRBV30; 16 bases line up with TRBD2. V lost 2 bases, J lost 4 bases, and 4 bases stayed unmatched. This CDR3 region has 16 residues. Germline assignment: CDR1 GTSNPN and CDR2 SVGIG (reference sequence).

Here the CDR3 reads CASSSGTGGLETQYF. Here the CDR3 DNA reads TGTGCCAGCAGCTCCGGGACAGGGGGCTTGGAGACCCAGTACTTC. The chain recombines TRBV14 with TRBJ2-5; TRBD1 aligns across 12 bases. The germline V gene has CDR1 SGHDN and CDR2 FVKESK. V was pared by 5 bases and J by 5 bases, with 6 bases of the junction left unmatched. The CDR3 totals 15 residues.

V is TRBV7-2 and J is TRBJ2-3; perhaps TRBD2 as D (6 bases). CDR3 length equals 13 residues. The V gene lost 0 bases and the J gene lost 5 bases, with 6 bases spanning the gap. The germline CDR1 and CDR2 sequences are SGHTA and FQGNSA. The CDR3 DNA follows: TGTGCCAGCAGCTTAGCGCGGGAAGATACGCAGTATTTT. This encodes CASSLAREDTQYF.

This clone was picked up one time. The chain joins TRBV5-6 to TRBJ2-3; no firm D call. Germline CDR1 is SGHDT and CDR2 is YYEEEE. V was clipped by 2 bases and J by 2 bases, with 12 bases between them. This CDR3 region has 15 residues. The CDR3 here is CASSLTFTPTDTQYF. The CDR3 coding sequence is TGTGCCAGCAGCTTAACTTTTACCCCCACAGATACGCAGTATTTT.

J is TRBJ2-7 and V is TRBV4-3; TRBD1 is a possible D gene (6 bases). Germline CDR1 LGHNA, CDR2 YSLEER. The CDR3 sequence is 15 residues long. V was cut by 2 bases and J by 3 bases, with 14 bases left in between. The DNA for the CDR3 is TGCGCCAGCAGCCAAACAGGGAGTTCCTACTACGAGCAGTACTTC. Translation: CASSQTGSSYYEQYF.

Concerning this clone itself: This sample includes further DNA sequences coding for the same CDR3. V is TRBV3-1 (or the pseudogene TRBV3-2) and J is TRBJ2-2, with TRBD1 identical over 7 bases. Germline V gives CDR1 LGHDT, CDR2 YNNKEL (reference sequence). This CDR3 is 14 amino acids long. V was clipped by 1 base and J by 8 bases; unmatched bases: 4. The CDR3 region has the DNA TGTGCCAGCAGCCAAGGAGACAGGGCGGGGGAGCTGTTTTTT. As protein: CASSQGDRAGELFF.

This clone turned up a few times. This sequence joins TRBV29-1 and TRBJ2-3; 10 positions agree with TRBD2. CDR3 length equals 14 residues. CDR1 and CDR2 from the germline V gene are SQVTM and ANQGSEA. The ends lost 6 bases at V and 4 bases at J; junction bases unmatched: 7. The CDR3 bases are TGCAGCGTGGGCCCCGGGACTAGCGCAGATACGCAGTATTTT. It specifies CSVGPGTSADTQYF.